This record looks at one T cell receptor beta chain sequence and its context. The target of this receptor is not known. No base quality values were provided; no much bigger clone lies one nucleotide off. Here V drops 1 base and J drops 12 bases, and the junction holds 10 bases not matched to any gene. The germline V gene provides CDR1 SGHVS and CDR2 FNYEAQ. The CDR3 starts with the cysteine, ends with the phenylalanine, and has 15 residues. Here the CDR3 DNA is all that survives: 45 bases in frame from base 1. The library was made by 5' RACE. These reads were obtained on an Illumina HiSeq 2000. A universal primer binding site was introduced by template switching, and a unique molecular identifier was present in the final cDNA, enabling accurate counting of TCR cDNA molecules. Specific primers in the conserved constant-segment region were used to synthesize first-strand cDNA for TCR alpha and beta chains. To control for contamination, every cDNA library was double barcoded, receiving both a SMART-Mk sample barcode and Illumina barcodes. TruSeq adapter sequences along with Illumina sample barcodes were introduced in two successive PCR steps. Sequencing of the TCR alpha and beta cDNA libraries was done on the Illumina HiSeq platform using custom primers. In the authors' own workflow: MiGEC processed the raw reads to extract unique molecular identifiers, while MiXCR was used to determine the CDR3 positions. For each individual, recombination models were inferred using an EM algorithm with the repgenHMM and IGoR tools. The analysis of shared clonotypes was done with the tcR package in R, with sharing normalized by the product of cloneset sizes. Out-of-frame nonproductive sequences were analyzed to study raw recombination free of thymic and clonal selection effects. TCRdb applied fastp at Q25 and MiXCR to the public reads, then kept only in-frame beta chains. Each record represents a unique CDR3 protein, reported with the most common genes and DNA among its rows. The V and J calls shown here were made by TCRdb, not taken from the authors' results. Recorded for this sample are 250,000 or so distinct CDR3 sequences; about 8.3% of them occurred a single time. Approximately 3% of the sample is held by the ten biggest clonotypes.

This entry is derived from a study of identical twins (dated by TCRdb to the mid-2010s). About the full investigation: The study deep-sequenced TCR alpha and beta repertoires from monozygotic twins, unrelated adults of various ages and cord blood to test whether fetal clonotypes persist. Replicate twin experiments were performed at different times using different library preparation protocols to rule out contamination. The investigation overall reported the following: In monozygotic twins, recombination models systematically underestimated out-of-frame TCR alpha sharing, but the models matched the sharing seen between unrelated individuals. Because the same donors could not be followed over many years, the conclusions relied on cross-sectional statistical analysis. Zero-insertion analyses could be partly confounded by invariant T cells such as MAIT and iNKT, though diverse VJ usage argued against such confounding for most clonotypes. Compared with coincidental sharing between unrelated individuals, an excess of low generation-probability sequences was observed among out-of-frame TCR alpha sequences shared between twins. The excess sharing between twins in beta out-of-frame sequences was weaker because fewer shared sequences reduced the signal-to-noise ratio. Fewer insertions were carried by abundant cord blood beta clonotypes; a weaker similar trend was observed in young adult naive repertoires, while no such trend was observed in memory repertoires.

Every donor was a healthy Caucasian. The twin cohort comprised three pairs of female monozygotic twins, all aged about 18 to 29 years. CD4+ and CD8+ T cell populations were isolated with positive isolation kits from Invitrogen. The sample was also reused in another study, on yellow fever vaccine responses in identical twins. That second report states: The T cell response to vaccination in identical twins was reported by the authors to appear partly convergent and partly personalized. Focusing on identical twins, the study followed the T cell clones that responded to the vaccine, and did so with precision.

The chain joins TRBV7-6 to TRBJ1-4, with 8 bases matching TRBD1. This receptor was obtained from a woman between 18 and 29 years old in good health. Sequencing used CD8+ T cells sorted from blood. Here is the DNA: TGTGCCAGCAGCTTAGACTGGACAGGGACGGGGGAACTGTTTTTT. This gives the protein CASSLDWTGTGELFF. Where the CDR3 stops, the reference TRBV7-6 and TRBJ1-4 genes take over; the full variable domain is GAGVSQSPRYKVTKRGQDVALRCDPISGHVSLYWYRQALGQGPEFLTYFNYEAQQDKSGLPNDRFSAERPEGSISTLTIQRTEQRDSAMYRCASSLDWTGTGELFFGSGTQLSVL.